The T cell receptor beta chain described here comes from a study of cytomegalovirus exposure and HLA in healthy donors. Overall study results and limits: Roughly even sequencing depth across donors was the assumption behind the presence/absence analyses. Later analysis placed DRB1 highest and HLA-C lowest in TCR association rates, which differed by HLA locus.

The PCR ran on 60 Vbeta and 13 Jbeta primers. Profiling relied on immunoSEQ multiplex PCR, and the TCRdb table lists in-frame clones only, not all of them. This table has 90,000 to 150,000 clones, around 78% appearing once. Germline CDR1 reads SGHDN; CDR2 reads FVKESK. V was cut by 1 base and J by 11 bases, with 13 bases left in between. The CDR3 is 13 amino acids. While unrecorded immune exposures were likely, the donors were nominally healthy when sampled. Only one count was recorded for this clone. What it recognizes is unknown. Input material: PBMCs. The chain links TRBV14 to TRBJ2-3; possible D gene TRBD2, 7 bases. The receptor comes from a woman aged 30 to 39 in good health and CMV-seropositive. CDR3 coding DNA: TGTGCCAGCAGCCAAGCTCCGGGGGGCGGGCAGTATTTT. Protein sequence: CASSQAPGGGQYF. Filled out from reference TRBV14 and TRBJ2-3, the complete variable domain reads EAGVTQFPSHSVIEKGQTVTLRCDPISGHDNLYWYRRVMGKEIKFLLHFVKESKQDESGMPNNRFLAERTGGTYSTLKVQPAELEDSGVYFCASSQAPGGGQYFGPGTRLTVL.